The entry below gives a single T cell receptor beta chain sequence along with its context. Its antigen is undetermined. V was trimmed by 4 bases and J by 9 bases, leaving 13 bases between them. Germline CDR1 and CDR2: MGHDK and SYGVNS. The CDR3 runs to 13 residues. The data were taken from a study of cytomegalovirus exposure and HLA in healthy donors. Study in general: Caucasian-associated ancestry cluster membership applied to 75% to 85% of some 400 genotyped donors.

The PCR had 60 Vbeta and 13 Jbeta primers. Repertoires were generated with immunoSEQ multiplex PCR, while TCRdb's copy carries only in-frame clones and drops some. Of around 190,000 clones listed, about 84% are singletons. Findings and caveats of the study: In a later analysis, HLA-associated TCR beta chains were more clonally expanded than equally common others.

The sequence was collected from a woman in her thirties in good health and CMV-seropositive. This rearrangement joins TRBV25-1 to TRBJ2-1; a weak D match, TRBD2 (6 bases). Sequencing was done on a sample of PBMCs. CDR3 protein: CASSAQEGGEQFF. The CDR3 nucleotides are TGTGCCAGCAGTGCCCAGGAGGGCGGTGAGCAGTTCTTC.